This T cell receptor beta chain was captured by sequencing in a study of T cell responses to AZD1222 COVID-19 vaccine. This clone was seen more than once but under ten times. What it binds is unknown. Using immunoSEQ multiplex PCR, the repertoire was profiled, and TCRdb retains in-frame clones only, with some absent. The sample has 90,000 to 100,000 clones; about 88% are singletons. The study, taken as a whole, reports: Unmutated regions of variants are reportedly targeted by nearly half of spike-specific TCRs. Spike-specific TCR breadth and depth both grew after two AZD1222 doses.

The TCR originated in an adult who received the AZD1222 COVID-19 vaccine. Specimen: peripheral blood, collected 28 days after the second AZD1222 dose.

CDR3 region: CASSPLSGTGHEKLFF. The DNA for the CDR3 is TGTGCCAGCAGCCCATTGTCCGGGACAGGGCACGAAAAACTGTTTTTT. This chain uses TRBV7-8 with TRBJ1-4; 9 positions match TRBD1. With V trimmed by 5 bases and J by 8 bases, 12 bases remained unmatched. Germline lookup yields CDR1 SGHVS and CDR2 FQNEAQ. The length of the CDR3 is 16 residues.